This TCR beta chain was captured in a study of blood T cell repertoires in COVID-19. Authors' processing steps: Reference gene primer amplification gave estimated nucleated cell counts. Assay: immunoSEQ multiplex PCR; the TCRdb copy retains only in-frame clones and omits some. V and J calls and clone size follow that table, whereas D and trimming were derived from the DNA. There are hundreds of thousands of clones in the sample; 85% to 90% occur only once, and 2% to 2.5% lies in the top ten. Sequenced: PBMCs or T cells enriched from blood (not recorded which). The source is a woman aged 55 to 70 in a cohort exposed to, infected with or recovered from COVID-19 (not recorded which).

For the CDR3, the DNA is TGTGCCAGCAGTTCCAGGGTTCACGGGCAGCCCCAGCATTTT. Its protein product is CASSSRVHGQPQHF. This chain uses TRBV28 with TRBJ1-5; D is possibly TRBD1 (5 bases). The V gene lost 4 bases and the J gene lost 7 bases, with 14 bases spanning the gap. CDR1 is MDHEN, CDR2 SYDVKM, per germline. The CDR3 is 14 amino acids.